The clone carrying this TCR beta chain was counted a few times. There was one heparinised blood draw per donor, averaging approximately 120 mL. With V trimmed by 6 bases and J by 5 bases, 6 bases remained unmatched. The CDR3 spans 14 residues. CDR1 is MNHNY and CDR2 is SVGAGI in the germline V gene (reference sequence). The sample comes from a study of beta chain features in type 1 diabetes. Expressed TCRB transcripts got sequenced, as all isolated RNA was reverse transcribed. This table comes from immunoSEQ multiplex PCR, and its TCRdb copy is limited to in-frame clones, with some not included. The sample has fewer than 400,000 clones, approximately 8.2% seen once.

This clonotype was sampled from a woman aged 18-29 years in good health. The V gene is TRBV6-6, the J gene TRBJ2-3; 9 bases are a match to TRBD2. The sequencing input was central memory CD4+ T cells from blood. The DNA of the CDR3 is TGTGCCAGCAGACCGGGACTAGCCGGAGATACGCAGTATTTT. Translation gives CASRPGLAGDTQYF.